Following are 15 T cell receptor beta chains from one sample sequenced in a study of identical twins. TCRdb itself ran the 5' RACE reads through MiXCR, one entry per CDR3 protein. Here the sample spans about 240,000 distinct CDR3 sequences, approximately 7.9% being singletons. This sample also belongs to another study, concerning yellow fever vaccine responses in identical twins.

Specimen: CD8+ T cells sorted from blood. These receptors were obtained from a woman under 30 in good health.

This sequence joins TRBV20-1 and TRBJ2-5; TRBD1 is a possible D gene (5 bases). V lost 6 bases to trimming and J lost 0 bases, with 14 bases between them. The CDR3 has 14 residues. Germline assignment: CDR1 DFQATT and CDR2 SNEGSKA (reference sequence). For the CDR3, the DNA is TGCAGTGCCGCGGACACCCTGTACCAAGAGACCCAGTACTTC. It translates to CSAADTLYQETQYF.

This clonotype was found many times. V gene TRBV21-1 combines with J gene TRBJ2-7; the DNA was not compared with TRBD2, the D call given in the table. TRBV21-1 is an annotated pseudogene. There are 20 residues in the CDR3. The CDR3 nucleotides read TGTGCCAGCAGCAACAACAGGGGCTGCCGGACTAGCGGGGGGGCTATCGAGCAGTACGTC. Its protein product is CASSNNRGCRTSGGAIEQYV.

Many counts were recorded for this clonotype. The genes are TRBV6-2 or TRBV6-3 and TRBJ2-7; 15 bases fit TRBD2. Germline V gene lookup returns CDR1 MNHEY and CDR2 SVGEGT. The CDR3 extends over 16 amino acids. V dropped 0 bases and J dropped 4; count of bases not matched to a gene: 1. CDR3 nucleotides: TGTGCCAGCAGTTACTCAGGGACTAGCGGGGGGTACGAGCAGTACGTC. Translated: CASSYSGTSGGYEQYV.

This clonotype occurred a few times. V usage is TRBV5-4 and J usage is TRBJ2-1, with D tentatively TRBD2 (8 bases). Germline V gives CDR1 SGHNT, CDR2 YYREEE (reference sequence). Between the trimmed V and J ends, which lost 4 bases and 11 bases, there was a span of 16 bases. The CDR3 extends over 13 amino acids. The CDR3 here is CASSPQGTSQQFF. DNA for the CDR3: TGTGCCAGCAGCCCACAGGGGACTAGTCAGCAGTTCTTC.

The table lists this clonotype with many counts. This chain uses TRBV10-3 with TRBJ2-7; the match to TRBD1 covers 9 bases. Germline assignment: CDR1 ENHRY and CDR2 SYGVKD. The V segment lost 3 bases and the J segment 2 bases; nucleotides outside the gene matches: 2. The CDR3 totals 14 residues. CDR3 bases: TGTGCCATCAGTGAAGGGACAGGGACCTACGAGCAGTACTTC. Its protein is CAISEGTGTYEQYF.

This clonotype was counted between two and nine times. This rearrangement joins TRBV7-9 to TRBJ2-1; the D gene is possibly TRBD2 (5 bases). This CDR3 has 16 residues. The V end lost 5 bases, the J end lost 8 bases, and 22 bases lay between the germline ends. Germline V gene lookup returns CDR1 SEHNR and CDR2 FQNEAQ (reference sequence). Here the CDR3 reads CASSPDTMRAVDEQFF. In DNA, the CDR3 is TGTGCCAGCAGCCCGGATACAATGAGGGCCGTGGATGAGCAGTTCTTC.

The CDR3 region has the DNA TGTGCCAGCAGCTTAGGCACGGGAGGGCCGGCCGGGGAGCTGTTTTTT. Protein product: CASSLGTGGPAGELFF. This sequence joins TRBV11-2 and TRBJ2-2; 8 positions match TRBD2. Germline V lookup: CDR1 SGHAT, CDR2 FQNNGV. There are 16 residues in the CDR3. V dropped 1 base and J dropped 6; count of bases not matched to a gene: 7.

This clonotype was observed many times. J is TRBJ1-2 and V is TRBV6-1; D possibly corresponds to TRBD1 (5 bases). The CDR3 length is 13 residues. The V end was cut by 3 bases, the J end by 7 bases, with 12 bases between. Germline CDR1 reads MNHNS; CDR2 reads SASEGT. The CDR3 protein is CASSDLGDSGYTF. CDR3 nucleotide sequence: TGTGCCAGCAGTGATCTGGGGGATTCTGGCTACACCTTC.

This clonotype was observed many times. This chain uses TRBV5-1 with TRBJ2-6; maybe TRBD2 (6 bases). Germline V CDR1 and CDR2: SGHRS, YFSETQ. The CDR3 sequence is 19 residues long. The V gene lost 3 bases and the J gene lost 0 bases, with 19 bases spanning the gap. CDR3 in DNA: TGCGCCAGCAGCTCGACCGGGACTTCCTCGTTCTCTGGGGCCAACGTCCTGACTTTC. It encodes CASSSTGTSSFSGANVLTF.

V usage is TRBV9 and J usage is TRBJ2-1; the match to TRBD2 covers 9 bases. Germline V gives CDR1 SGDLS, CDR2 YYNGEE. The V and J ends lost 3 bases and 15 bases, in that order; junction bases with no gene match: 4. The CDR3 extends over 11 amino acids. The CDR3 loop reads CASSDRTSVFF. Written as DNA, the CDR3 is TGTGCCAGCAGCGATCGGACTAGCGTGTTCTTC.

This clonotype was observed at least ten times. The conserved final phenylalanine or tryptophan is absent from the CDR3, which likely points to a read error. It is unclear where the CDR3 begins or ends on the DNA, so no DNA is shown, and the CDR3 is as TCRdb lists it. CDR3 loop: CATSEQGAD. This chain uses TRBV24-1 with TRBJ1-2; TRBD1 is the table's D call and was not checked against the DNA. CDR1 KGHDR and CDR2 SFDVKD come from the germline V gene. The CDR3 region is 9 residues in length, termini included.

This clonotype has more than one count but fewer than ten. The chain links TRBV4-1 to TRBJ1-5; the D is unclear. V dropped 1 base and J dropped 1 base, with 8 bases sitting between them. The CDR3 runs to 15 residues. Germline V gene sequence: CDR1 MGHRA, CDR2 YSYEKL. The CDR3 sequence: CASSQGTGSNQPQHF. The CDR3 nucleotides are TGCGCCAGCAGCCAAGGGACGGGAAGCAATCAGCCCCAGCATTTT.

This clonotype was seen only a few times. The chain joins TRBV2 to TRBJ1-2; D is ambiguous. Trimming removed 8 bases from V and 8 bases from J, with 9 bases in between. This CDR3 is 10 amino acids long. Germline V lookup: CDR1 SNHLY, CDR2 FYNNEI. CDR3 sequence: CASGKEGYTF. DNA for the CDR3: TGTGCCAGCGGCAAGGAAGGCTACACCTTC.

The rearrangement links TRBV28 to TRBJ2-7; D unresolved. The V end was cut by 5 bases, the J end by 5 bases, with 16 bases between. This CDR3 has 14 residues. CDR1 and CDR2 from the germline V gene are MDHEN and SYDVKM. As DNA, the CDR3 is TGTGCCAGCAGTCTCACATGGTCCCAGGACGAGCAGTACTTC. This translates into CASSLTWSQDEQYF.

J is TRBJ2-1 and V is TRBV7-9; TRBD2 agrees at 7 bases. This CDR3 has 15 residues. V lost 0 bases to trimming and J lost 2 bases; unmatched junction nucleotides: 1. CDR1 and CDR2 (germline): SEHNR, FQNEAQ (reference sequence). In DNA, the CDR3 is TGTGCCAGCAGCTTAGCGAGCGGGGCCTACAATGAGCAGTTCTTC. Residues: CASSLASGAYNEQFF. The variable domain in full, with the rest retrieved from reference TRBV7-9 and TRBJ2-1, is DTGVSQNPRHKITKRGQNVTFRCDPISEHNRLYWYRQTLGQGPEFLTYFQNEAQLEKSRLLSDRFSAERPKGSFSTLEIQRTEQGDSAMYLCASSLASGAYNEQFFGPGTRLTVL.